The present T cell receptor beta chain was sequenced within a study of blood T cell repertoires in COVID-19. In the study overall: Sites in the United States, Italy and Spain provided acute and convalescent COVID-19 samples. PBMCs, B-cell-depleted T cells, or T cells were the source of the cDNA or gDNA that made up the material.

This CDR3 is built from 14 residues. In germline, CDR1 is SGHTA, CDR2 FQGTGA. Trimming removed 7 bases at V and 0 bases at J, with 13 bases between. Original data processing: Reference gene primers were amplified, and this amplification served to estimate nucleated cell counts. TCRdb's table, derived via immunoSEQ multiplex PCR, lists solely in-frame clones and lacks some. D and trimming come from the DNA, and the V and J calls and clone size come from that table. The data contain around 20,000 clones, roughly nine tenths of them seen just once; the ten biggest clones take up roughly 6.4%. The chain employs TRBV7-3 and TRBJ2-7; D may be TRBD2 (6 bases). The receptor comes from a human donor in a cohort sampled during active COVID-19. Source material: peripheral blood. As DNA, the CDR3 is TGTGCCAGCAAGGAGACTAGTGCCTCCTACGAGCAGTACTTC. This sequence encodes CASKETSASYEQYF. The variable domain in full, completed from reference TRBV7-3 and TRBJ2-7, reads GAGVSQTPSNKVTEKGKYVELRCDPISGHTALYWYRQSLGQGPEFLIYFQGTGAADDSGLPNDRFFAVRPEGSVSTLKIQRTERGDSAVYLCASKETSASYEQYFGPGTRLTVT.